This T cell receptor beta chain was found in a study of T cell changes during pregnancy in multiple sclerosis. Produced via immunoSEQ multiplex PCR; TCRdb's table is partial and in-frame only. The repertoire includes roughly 60,000 clones, 90% to 97% of them detected once, and under 2.5% sits in the top ten. This clone was detected only once. The clonotype originates from a female donor with multiple sclerosis, enrolled in a pregnancy study. The sequences come from CD8+ T cells from peripheral blood mononuclear cells, collected after pregnancy.

The CDR3 bases are TGCGCCAGCCTCCCAGGACAGAACACTGAAGCTTTCTTT. Translation: CASLPGQNTEAFF. The V and J genes are TRBV10-2 and TRBJ1-1, with D possibly being TRBD1 (5 bases). The ends were cut back, 8 bases at V and 1 base at J, with 11 bases in the middle. Germline loops: CDR1 WSHSY, CDR2 SAAADI. The CDR3 runs to 13 residues.